This TCR beta chain was documented in a study of OX40 agonist ivuxolimab in advanced cancers. V gave up 3 bases and J gave up 8 bases, with 19 bases separating them. This CDR3 has 15 residues. Germline V CDR1 and CDR2: SGHTA, FQGTGA. Using immunoSEQ multiplex PCR, the repertoire was profiled, and TCRdb retains in-frame clones only, with some absent. Among 70,000 to 95,000 clones listed, under 95% were seen once. The sequencing used CD4+ or CD8+ T cells sorted from blood, collected in a trial of the OX40 agonist ivuxolimab. This receptor was taken from an adult with an advanced solid tumor such as melanoma, head and neck, liver or kidney cancer. The chain couples TRBV7-3 to TRBJ1-2; D is uncertain. The DNA for the CDR3 is TGTGCCAGCAGCTTTGGAGGCGTCCCTCCCTGGGGCTACACCTTC. Amino acid sequence: CASSFGGVPPWGYTF.